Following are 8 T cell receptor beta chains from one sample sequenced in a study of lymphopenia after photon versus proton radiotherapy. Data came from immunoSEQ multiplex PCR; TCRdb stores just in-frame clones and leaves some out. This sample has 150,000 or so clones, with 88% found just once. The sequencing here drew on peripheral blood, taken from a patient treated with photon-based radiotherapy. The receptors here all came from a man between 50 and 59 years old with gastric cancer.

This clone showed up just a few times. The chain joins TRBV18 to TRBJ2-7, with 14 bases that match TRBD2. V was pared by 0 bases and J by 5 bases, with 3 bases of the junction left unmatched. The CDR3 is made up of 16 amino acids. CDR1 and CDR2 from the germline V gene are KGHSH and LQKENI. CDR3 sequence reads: CASSPPGLAGAHEQYF. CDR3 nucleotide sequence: TGTGCCAGCTCACCACCGGGACTAGCGGGAGCCCACGAGCAGTACTTC.

This chain's CDR3 is CASSSPGDHTEAFF. The CDR3, as DNA: TGTGCCAGCAGTTCCCCGGGGGACCACACTGAAGCTTTCTTT. The J gene is TRBJ1-1, the V gene TRBV28; D is perhaps TRBD1 (5 bases). The germline V gene has CDR1 MDHEN and CDR2 SYDVKM. The CDR3 consists of 14 residues. Trimming left V 4 bases short and J 3 bases short, with 12 bases between.

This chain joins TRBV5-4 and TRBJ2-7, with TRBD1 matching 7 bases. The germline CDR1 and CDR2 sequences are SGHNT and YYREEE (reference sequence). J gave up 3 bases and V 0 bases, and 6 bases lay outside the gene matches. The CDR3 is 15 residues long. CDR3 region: CASSLGTGLDYEQYF. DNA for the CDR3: TGTGCCAGCAGCTTGGGGACAGGTTTGGACTACGAGCAGTACTTC.

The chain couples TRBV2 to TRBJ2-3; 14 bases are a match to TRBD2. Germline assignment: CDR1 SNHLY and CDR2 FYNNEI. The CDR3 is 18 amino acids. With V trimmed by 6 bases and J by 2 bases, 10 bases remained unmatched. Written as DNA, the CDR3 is TGTGCCAGCAGGAGGGGACTAGCGGGAGAAAGGGCCACAGATACGCAGTATTTT. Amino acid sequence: CASRRGLAGERATDTQYF.

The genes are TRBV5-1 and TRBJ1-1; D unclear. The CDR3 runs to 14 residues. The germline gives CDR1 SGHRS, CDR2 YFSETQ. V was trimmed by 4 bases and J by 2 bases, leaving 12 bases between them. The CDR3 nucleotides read TGCGCCAGCAGCAGGGATGGTCAAAACACTGAAGCTTTCTTT. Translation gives CASSRDGQNTEAFF. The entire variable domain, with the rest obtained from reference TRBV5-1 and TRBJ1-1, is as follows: KAGVTQTPRYLIKTRGQQVTLSCSPISGHRSVSWYQQTPGQGLQFLFEYFSETQRNKGNFPGRFSGRQFSNSRSEMNVSTLELGDSALYLCASSRDGQNTEAFFGQGTRLTVV.

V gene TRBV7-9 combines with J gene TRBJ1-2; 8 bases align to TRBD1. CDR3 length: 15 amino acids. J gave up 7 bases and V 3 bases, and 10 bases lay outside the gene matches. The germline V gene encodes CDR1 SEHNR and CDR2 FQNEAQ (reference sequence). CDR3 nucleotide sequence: TGTGCCAGCAGCTTCCCGACAGGGGCCTTAAGTGGCTACACCTTC. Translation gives CASSFPTGALSGYTF.

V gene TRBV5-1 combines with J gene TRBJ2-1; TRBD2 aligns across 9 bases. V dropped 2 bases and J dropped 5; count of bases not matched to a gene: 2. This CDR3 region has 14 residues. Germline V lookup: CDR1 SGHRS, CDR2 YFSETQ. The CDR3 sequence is CASSFSGGHNEQFF. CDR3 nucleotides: TGCGCCAGCAGCTTTAGCGGGGGACACAATGAGCAGTTCTTC.

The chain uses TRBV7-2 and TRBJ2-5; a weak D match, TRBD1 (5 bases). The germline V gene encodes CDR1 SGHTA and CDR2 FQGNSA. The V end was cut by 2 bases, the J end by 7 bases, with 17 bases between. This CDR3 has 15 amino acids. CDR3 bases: TGTGCCAGCAGCTTAAAACCCCAGGGCTCGGGGACCCAGTACTTC. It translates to CASSLKPQGSGTQYF.